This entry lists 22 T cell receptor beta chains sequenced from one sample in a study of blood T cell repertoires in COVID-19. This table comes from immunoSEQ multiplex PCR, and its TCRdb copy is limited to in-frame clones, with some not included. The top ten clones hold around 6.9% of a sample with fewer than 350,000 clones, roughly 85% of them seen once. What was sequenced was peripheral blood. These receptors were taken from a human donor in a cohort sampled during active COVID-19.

The CDR3: CASTPDRGGYEQYF. CDR3 in DNA: TGTGCCAGCACCCCGGACAGGGGAGGCTACGAGCAGTACTTC. This sequence joins TRBV6-5 and TRBJ2-7; 9 bases align to TRBD1. Germline loops: CDR1 MNHEY, CDR2 SVGAGI. The ends lost 7 bases at V and 3 bases at J; junction bases unmatched: 7. The CDR3 is 14 amino acids.

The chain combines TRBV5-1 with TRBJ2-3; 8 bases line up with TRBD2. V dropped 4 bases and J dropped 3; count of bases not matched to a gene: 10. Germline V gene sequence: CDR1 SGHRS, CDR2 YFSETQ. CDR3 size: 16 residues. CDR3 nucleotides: TGCGCCAGCAGCACTGGGCGGGGGGCCGGTACAGATACGCAGTATTTT. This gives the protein CASSTGRGAGTDTQYF.

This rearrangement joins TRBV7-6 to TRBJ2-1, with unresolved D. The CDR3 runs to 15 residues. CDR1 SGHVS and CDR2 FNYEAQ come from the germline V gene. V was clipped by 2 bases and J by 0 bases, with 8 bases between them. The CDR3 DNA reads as TGTGCCAGCAGCTTAACGCTAGACTCCTACAATGAGCAGTTCTTC. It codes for CASSLTLDSYNEQFF. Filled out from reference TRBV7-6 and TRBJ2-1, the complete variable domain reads GAGVSQSPRYKVTKRGQDVALRCDPISGHVSLYWYRQALGQGPEFLTYFNYEAQQDKSGLPNDRFSAERPEGSISTLTIQRTEQRDSAMYRCASSLTLDSYNEQFFGPGTRLTVL.

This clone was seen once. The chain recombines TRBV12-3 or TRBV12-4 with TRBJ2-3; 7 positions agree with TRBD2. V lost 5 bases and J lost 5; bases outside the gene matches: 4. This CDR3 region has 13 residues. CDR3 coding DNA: TGTGCCAGCAGTGGGTGGGGGGGAGATACGCAGTATTTT. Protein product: CASSGWGGDTQYF.

As DNA, the CDR3 is TGCGCCAGCAGCCAAGATCTTACTAGCGGGGTCCTTACAGATACGCAGTATTTT. It specifies CASSQDLTSGVLTDTQYF. This chain connects TRBV4-1 to TRBJ2-3; 10 bases align to TRBD2. The CDR3 totals 18 residues. The junction had 9 bases not matched to a gene; V was cut back by 0 bases and J by 3 bases. Germline CDR1 and CDR2: MGHRA and YSYEKL.

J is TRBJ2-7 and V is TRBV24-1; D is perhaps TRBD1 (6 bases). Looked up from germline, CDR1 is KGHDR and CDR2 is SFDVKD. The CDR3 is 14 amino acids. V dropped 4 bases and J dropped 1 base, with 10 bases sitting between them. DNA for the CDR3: TGTGCCACCAGTGAGGGCCAGGGGTCCTACGAGCAGTACTTC. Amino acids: CATSEGQGSYEQYF.

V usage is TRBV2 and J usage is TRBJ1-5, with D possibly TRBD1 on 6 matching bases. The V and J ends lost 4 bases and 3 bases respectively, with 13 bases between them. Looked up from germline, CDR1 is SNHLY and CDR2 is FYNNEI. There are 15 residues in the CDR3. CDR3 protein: CASSGGPQLNQPQHF. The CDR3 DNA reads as TGTGCCAGCAGTGGGGGGCCTCAACTCAATCAGCCCCAGCATTTT.

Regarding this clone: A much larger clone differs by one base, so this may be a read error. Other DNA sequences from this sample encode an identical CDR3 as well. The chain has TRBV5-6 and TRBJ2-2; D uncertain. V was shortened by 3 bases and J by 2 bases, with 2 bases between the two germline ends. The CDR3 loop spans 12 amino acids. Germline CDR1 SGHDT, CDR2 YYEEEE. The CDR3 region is CASSSNTGELFF. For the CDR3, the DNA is TGTGCCAGCAGCTCAAACACCGGGGAGCTGTTTTTT.

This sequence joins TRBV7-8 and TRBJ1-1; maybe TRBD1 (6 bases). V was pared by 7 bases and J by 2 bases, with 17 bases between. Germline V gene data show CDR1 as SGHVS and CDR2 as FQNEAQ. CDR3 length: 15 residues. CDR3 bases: TGTGCCAGCATCCCAAACACAGGGCCCAACACTGAAGCTTTCTTT. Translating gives CASIPNTGPNTEAFF.

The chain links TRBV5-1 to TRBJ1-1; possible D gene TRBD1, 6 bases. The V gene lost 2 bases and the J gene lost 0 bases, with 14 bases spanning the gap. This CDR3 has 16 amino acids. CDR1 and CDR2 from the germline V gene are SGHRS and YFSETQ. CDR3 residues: CASSFGTPSLNTEAFF. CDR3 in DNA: TGCGCCAGCAGCTTCGGGACACCTTCCTTGAACACTGAAGCTTTCTTT.

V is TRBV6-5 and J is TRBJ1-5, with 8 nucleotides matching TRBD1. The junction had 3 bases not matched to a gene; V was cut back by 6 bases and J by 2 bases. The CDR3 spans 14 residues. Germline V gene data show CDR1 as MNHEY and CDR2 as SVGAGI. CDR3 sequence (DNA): TGTGCCAGCAGACAACAGGGGGGCAATCAGCCCCAGCATTTT. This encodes CASRQQGGNQPQHF.

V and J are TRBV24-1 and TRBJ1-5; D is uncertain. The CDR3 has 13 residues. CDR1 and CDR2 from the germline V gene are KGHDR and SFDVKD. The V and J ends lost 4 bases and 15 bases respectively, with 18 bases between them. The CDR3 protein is CATSDHGKLSLHF. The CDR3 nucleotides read TGTGCCACCAGTGACCACGGGAAACTTAGCCTGCATTTT.

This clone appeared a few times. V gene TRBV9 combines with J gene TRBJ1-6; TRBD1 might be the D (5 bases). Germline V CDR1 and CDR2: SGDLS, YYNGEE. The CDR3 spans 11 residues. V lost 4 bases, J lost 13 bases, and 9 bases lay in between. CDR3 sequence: CASSLEGPLHF. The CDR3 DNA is TGTGCCAGCAGCTTAGAGGGGCCCCTCCACTTT.

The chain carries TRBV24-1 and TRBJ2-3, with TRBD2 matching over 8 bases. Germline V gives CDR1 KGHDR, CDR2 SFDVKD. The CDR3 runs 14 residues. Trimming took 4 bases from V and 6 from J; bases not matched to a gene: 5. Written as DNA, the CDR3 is TGTGCCACCAGTGAACGAGCGGGGGCGGATACGCAGTATTTT. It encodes CATSERAGADTQYF.

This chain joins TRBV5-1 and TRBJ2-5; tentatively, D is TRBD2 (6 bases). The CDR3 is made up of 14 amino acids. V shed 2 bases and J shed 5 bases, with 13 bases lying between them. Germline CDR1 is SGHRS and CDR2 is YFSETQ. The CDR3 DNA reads TGCGCCAGCAGCTTACGGCGGGGTGGGGAGACCCAGTACTTC. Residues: CASSLRRGGETQYF.

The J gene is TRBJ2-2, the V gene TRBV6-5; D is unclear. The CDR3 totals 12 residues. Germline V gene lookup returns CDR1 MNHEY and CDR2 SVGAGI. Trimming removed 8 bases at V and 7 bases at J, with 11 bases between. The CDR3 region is CASLFGSGELFF. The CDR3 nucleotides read TGTGCCAGCTTATTCGGTAGCGGGGAGCTGTTTTTT.

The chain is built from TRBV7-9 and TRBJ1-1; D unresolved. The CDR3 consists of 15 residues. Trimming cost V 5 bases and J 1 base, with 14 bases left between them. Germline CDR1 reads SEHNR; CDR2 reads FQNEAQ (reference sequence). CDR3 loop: CASSPTGNPNTEAFF. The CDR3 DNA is TGTGCCAGCAGCCCAACGGGGAATCCGAACACTGAAGCTTTCTTT.

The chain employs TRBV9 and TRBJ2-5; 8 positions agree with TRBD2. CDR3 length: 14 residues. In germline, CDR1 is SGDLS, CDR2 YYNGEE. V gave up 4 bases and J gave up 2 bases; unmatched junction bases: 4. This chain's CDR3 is CASSFSGAQETQYF. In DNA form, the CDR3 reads TGTGCCAGCAGCTTTAGCGGGGCGCAAGAGACCCAGTACTTC.

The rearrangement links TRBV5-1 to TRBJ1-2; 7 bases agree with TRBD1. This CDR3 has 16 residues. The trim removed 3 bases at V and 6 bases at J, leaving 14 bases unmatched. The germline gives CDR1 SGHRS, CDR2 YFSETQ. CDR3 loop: CASSWGTSRTGDGYTF. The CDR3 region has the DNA TGCGCCAGCAGCTGGGGGACATCTCGGACAGGCGATGGCTACACCTTC.

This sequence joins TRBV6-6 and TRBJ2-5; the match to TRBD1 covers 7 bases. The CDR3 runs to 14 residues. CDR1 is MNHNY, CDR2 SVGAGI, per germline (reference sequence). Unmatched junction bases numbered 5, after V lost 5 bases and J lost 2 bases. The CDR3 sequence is CASSNRDRQETQYF. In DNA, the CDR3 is TGTGCCAGCAGTAACCGGGACAGACAAGAGACCCAGTACTTC.

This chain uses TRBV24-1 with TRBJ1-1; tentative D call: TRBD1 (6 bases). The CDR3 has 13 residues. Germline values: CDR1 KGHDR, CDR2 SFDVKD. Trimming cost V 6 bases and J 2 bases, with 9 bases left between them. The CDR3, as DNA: TGTGCCACCAGTACAGGGAGTAACACTGAAGCTTTCTTT. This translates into CATSTGSNTEAFF.

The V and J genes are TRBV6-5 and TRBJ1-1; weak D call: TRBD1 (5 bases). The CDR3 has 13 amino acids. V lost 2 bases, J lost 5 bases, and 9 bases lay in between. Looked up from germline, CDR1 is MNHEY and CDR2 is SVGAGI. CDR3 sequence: CASSYPGVTEAFF. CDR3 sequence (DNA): TGTGCCAGCAGTTACCCGGGGGTAACTGAAGCTTTCTTT.